The 18 T cell receptor beta chains below all came from one sample that was sequenced in a study of Tregs in tolerant kidney transplant recipients. Only in-frame clones appear in the TCRdb table, and some are missing; sequencing was by immunoSEQ multiplex PCR. This table has about 240,000 clones, 80% to 85% appearing once. The specimen sequenced was CD4+ T cells from blood. Source of these receptors: a human donor in good health.

The table lists this clone with a few counts. The CDR3 region has the DNA TGTGCCAGCAGTGAAGAGTCCCGGACTAGCGGGAGGGAGGGGAATGAGCAGTTCTTC. This gives the protein CASSEESRTSGREGNEQFF. The rearrangement joins TRBV2 to TRBJ2-1; 15 bases are a match to TRBD2. Trimming removed 1 base from V and 7 bases from J; junction bases left unmatched: 11. CDR1 is SNHLY and CDR2 is FYNNEI in the germline V gene. The CDR3 length is 19 residues.

The gene calls are TRBV6-5 and TRBJ1-2; perhaps TRBD1 as D (6 bases). Germline values: CDR1 MNHEY, CDR2 SVGAGI. V lost 8 bases and J 4 bases, leaving 17 bases between the germline ends. The CDR3 extends over 14 amino acids. The chain's CDR3 is CASRQAAGAYGYTF. As DNA, the CDR3 is TGTGCCAGCCGACAAGCGGCAGGGGCCTATGGCTACACCTTC.

The table lists this clone with a few counts. The CDR3: CASSEPGPRTDTQYF. The DNA of the CDR3 is TGCGCCAGCAGCGAACCCGGGCCCAGGACGGATACGCAGTATTTT. The rearrangement uses TRBV5-1 and TRBJ2-3; D call uncertain. This CDR3 comprises 15 residues. Trimming shortened V by 4 bases and J by 6 bases, and 18 bases separated the two germline ends. CDR1 is SGHRS, CDR2 YFSETQ, per germline. Based on the CDR3 plus reference TRBV5-1 and TRBJ2-3, the full variable domain is KAGVTQTPRYLIKTRGQQVTLSCSPISGHRSVSWYQQTPGQGLQFLFEYFSETQRNKGNFPGRFSGRQFSNSRSEMNVSTLELGDSALYLCASSEPGPRTDTQYFGPGTRLTVL.

The CDR3 coding sequence is TGTGCCAGCAGTTACGTACAGGGGTTCTCTGAAGCTTTCTTT. Its translation is CASSYVQGFSEAFF. The chain joins TRBV6-6 to TRBJ1-1; 7 positions match TRBD1. CDR1 is MNHNY and CDR2 is SVGAGI in the germline V gene (reference sequence). The junction had 6 bases not matched to a gene; V was cut back by 2 bases and J by 6 bases. The CDR3 consists of 14 residues.

This chain links TRBV7-9 with TRBJ2-2; D remains unclear. Trimming took off 9 bases at V and 3 bases at J, with 8 bases between the two ends. Germline CDR1 reads SEHNR; CDR2 reads FQNEAQ (reference sequence). The CDR3 spans 12 residues. CDR3 protein: CASTKDTGELFF. The CDR3 DNA follows: TGTGCCAGTACCAAAGACACCGGGGAGCTGTTTTTT. Full variable domain (remainder filled in from reference TRBV7-9 and TRBJ2-2): DTGVSQNPRHKITKRGQNVTFRCDPISEHNRLYWYRQTLGQGPEFLTYFQNEAQLEKSRLLSDRFSAERPKGSFSTLEIQRTEQGDSAMYLCASTKDTGELFFGEGSRLTVL.

This chain links TRBV5-8 with TRBJ2-5, with TRBD2 matching 14 bases. The V gene's germline CDR1 is SGHTS and CDR2 YDEGEE. V lost 4 bases and J lost 5; bases outside the gene matches: 7. CDR3 length: 16 residues. The CDR3 region has the DNA TGTGCCAGCAGCGCGGGACTAGCGGGAGTCTCGGAGACCCAGTACTTC. Amino acids: CASSAGLAGVSETQYF.

The V call is TRBV5-4, the J call TRBJ1-5; D gene uncertain. Trimming stripped 4 bases from V and 2 bases from J, with 16 bases between. The CDR3 contains 16 residues. From germline, CDR1 is SGHNT and CDR2 YYREEE (reference sequence). DNA of the CDR3: TGTGCCAGCAGCGTCATCGGCTTTTCGGGCAATCAGCCCCAGCATTTT. It specifies CASSVIGFSGNQPQHF.

This chain links TRBV11-2 with TRBJ2-7; TRBD2 matches 7 bases. Germline assignment: CDR1 SGHAT and CDR2 FQNNGV. The CDR3 has 14 amino acids. The V and J ends lost 5 bases and 2 bases, in that order; junction bases with no gene match: 6. The CDR3 DNA reads as TGTGCCAGCAGCCTCCCGGGGGGAACCTACGAGCAGTACTTC. This codes for CASSLPGGTYEQYF.

The chain joins TRBV5-1 to TRBJ1-2; no clear D gene. Germline values: CDR1 SGHRS, CDR2 YFSETQ. This CDR3 has 14 amino acids. V was pared by 2 bases and J by 2 bases, with 10 bases between. CDR3 coding DNA: TGCGCCAGCAGCTTCGGAGGGCTCAACTATGGCTACACCTTC. This sequence encodes CASSFGGLNYGYTF.

This clone was recorded once. The genes are TRBV30 and TRBJ1-5; D is uncertain. The CDR3 length is 13 residues. The V gene lost 5 bases and the J gene lost 3 bases, with 11 bases spanning the gap. The germline V gene encodes CDR1 GTSNPN and CDR2 SVGIG (reference sequence). Here the CDR3 DNA reads TGTGCCTGGGCCAAGGAGCACAATCAGCCCCAGCATTTT. It yields the protein CAWAKEHNQPQHF.

The CDR3 is CSVAMTGARYTEAFF. DNA of the CDR3: TGCAGCGTTGCGATGACAGGGGCGCGATATACTGAAGCTTTCTTT. The rearrangement links TRBV29-1 to TRBJ1-1, with 8 bases lining up with TRBD1. Germline V gives CDR1 SQVTM, CDR2 ANQGSEA. The CDR3 sequence is 15 residues long. V trimming: 4 bases; J trimming: 5 bases; junction bases outside the gene matches: 12.

As concerns this clone: The same CDR3 arises from other DNA sequences in this sample as well. V and J are TRBV5-1 and TRBJ2-7, with D possibly matching TRBD2 (5 bases). Germline assignment: CDR1 SGHRS and CDR2 YFSETQ. CDR3 length: 14 amino acids. Trimming removed 4 bases from V and 4 bases from J, with 15 bases in between. The CDR3 loop reads CASSLGGSSYEQYF. The DNA of the CDR3 is TGCGCCAGCAGCCTGGGCGGGTCATCTTACGAGCAGTACTTC.

The chain links TRBV6-6 to TRBJ2-7; maybe TRBD2 (5 bases). Germline values: CDR1 MNHNY, CDR2 SVGAGI (reference sequence). There are 13 residues in the CDR3. Trimming removed 0 bases from V and 5 bases from J, with 8 bases in between. CDR3 region: CASSYSSGNEQYF. CDR3 DNA sequence: TGTGCCAGCAGTTACTCGTCGGGAAACGAGCAGTACTTC.

The chain has TRBV7-2 and TRBJ2-5; 9 bases align to TRBD2. The CDR3 consists of 18 residues. After removal of 5 bases from V and 4 bases from J, the junction contained 17 bases not matched to a gene. Germline V gene data show CDR1 as SGHTA and CDR2 as FQGNSA. CDR3 bases: TGTGCCAGCAGCAACCGGGGCGGCCCGCGGGGGGGCTTAGAGACCCAGTACTTC. Translating it yields CASSNRGGPRGGLETQYF.

This clone turned up a few times. The V gene is TRBV5-6, the J gene TRBJ2-3; the D is unclear. Germline assignment: CDR1 SGHDT and CDR2 YYEEEE. The CDR3 is made up of 14 amino acids. Trimming stripped 1 base from V and 1 base from J, with 7 bases between. This CDR3 reads CASSLQQRTDTQYF. CDR3 coding DNA: TGTGCCAGCAGCTTGCAACAGCGCACAGATACGCAGTATTTT.

The rearrangement uses TRBV29-1 and TRBJ2-3; 8 bases are a match to TRBD1. Germline V CDR1 and CDR2: SQVTM, ANQGSEA. Trimming at V came to 6 bases and at J to 0 bases, leaving 8 bases not matched to a gene. The length of the CDR3 is 15 residues. The CDR3 reads CSVLQGASSTDTQYF. CDR3 nucleotide sequence: TGCAGCGTGCTTCAGGGGGCATCGAGCACAGATACGCAGTATTTT.

The count of this clone is one. This rearrangement joins TRBV10-1 to TRBJ2-7; 10 bases are shared with TRBD2. V lost 3 bases, J lost 8 bases, and 4 bases stayed unmatched. CDR1 and CDR2 from the germline V gene are WNHNN and SYGVQD (reference sequence). CDR3 length: 13 residues. CDR3 residues: CASSESTSGQQYF. As DNA, the CDR3 is TGCGCCAGCAGTGAATCGACTAGCGGGCAGCAGTACTTC.

The chain recombines TRBV6-5 with TRBJ1-4; possible D gene TRBD1, 5 bases. The germline V gene has CDR1 MNHEY and CDR2 SVGAGI. Trimming left V 0 bases short and J 8 bases short, with 13 bases between. This CDR3 has 15 amino acids. The CDR3 DNA sequence: TGTGCCAGCAGTTACTCGAGGAAAAGGGGAGAAAAACTGTTTTTT. It specifies CASSYSRKRGEKLFF.